What follows are 2 T cell receptor beta chains derived from one specimen sequenced in a study of shared clonotypes between healthy human individuals. Measured with immunoSEQ multiplex PCR; TCRdb has only the in-frame clones, and not every one. Among about 460,000 clones, 60% to 80% were seen once, and the ten largest hold 12%. The source material was PBMCs. All receptors come from a woman in her thirties or forties in good health. Some clones in this sample may be carry-over from other donors' samples.

This clone appeared a few times. The chain combines TRBV28 with TRBJ2-5; TRBD2 is a possible D gene (7 bases). V lost 7 bases, J lost 5 bases, and 20 bases lay in between. The CDR3 has 15 residues. In germline, CDR1 is MDHEN, CDR2 SYDVKM. CDR3 DNA sequence: TGTGCCAGCACCGAAGGGGGGGGTGAGGTCGAGACCCAGTACTTC. Encoded protein: CASTEGGGEVETQYF.

V usage is TRBV9 and J usage is TRBJ2-1; 7 positions agree with TRBD2. This CDR3 comprises 12 residues. Losses at the gene ends were 4 bases for V and 7 bases for J; bases not matched to a gene: 2. Germline values: CDR1 SGDLS, CDR2 YYNGEE. The CDR3 spells CASSPRENEQFF. The CDR3, as DNA: TGTGCCAGCAGCCCGCGGGAGAATGAGCAGTTCTTC.